The TCR beta chain under discussion was sequenced for a study of blood T cell repertoires in COVID-19 (dated by TCRdb to the early 2020s). Concerning the study at large: Collaborator samples came from the United States, Italy and Spain and covered acute and convalescent phases of COVID-19. Where available, HLA class I and class II types were obtained from metadata supplied by the sample provider rather than from assay-based typing. Deeply sampled blood TCRbeta repertoires from subjects exposed to, actively infected with, or recovered from COVID-19 were included in the dataset. The repertoires were released in a freely available public database intended as a resource for research on the immune response to SARS-CoV-2. Sample metadata almost always included a de-identified subject ID, COVID-19 status, age in years and sex. The material from the prospective study consisted of cDNA or gDNA derived from T cells, B-cell-depleted T cells, or PBMCs. The samples were drawn from two sources: the first 160 participants of the ongoing ImmuneRACE study, and approximately 1,300 subjects contributed by 6 global collaborators. The research as a whole found: The quantity of clinical and demographic metadata differed by source and by participant and was supplied without curation.

Notes on this clone: Its antigen has not been determined. No much larger clonotype is one base removed from it; base qualities were not supplied.

From the cysteine through the phenylalanine, the CDR3 covers 15 amino acids. Solely the CDR3 DNA is kept, with 45 bases framed from the first base. Per the germline V gene, KGHDR is the CDR1 and SFDVKD is the CDR2. The V end loses 4 bases and the J end loses 6 bases, and a stretch of 16 bases separates them. The immunoSEQ Assay, a bias-controlled multiplex PCR, was used to amplify TCRbeta CDR3 regions from genomic DNA. Per the authors' processing: The number of nucleated cells in each sample was estimated from the amplification of reference gene primers within the assay. Sequence reads were collapsed and filtered to measure the absolute abundance of every unique TCRbeta CDR3 rearrangement. For each sample, productive Simpson clonality was calculated as the square root of Simpson's diversity index across productive rearrangements. Drawn from immuneACCESS, this table holds only the in-frame rearrangements with V and J called that TCRdb kept. Clones are partly lost; checked studies trace under half to an unresolved V gene and leave the rest unexplained. V and J calls and clone size are copied from that table; D and trimming were computed from the DNA. The sample table shows about 190,000 clones, and roughly 77% are seen once. The ten largest make up 10% to 15% of the sample.

At one collaborating source in Seattle, patients were enrolled during active infection and were followed longitudinally through the course of disease. Collaborating institutions collected whole blood in K2EDTA tubes following their own protocols. Collaborator samples were shipped for TCRbeta analysis as frozen whole blood, isolated PBMCs, or DNA extracted from either sample type. The chain links TRBV24-1 with TRBJ2-3, with TRBD1 as a weak D call on 8 bases. The sequence derives from a woman aged 80 or over with COVID-19, enrolled during active disease. The sequencing input was peripheral blood. The CDR3 protein is CATSDPDREGDTQYF. In nucleotides, the sequence is TGTGCCACCAGTGACCCGGACAGGGAGGGGGATACGCAGTATTTT.